The entry that follows covers one TCR beta chain sequence. No antigen is known for it. Germline V lookup: CDR1 LNHDA, CDR2 SQIVND (reference sequence). J was trimmed by 5 bases and V by 3 bases; bases with no gene match: 15. The CDR3 has 18 amino acids. TCRdb keeps only in-frame clones here, not all; method: immunoSEQ multiplex PCR. This sample has about 120,000 clones; roughly 80% occur once, and the top ten carry roughly 5%. This sample was included in a study of radiotherapy plus CTLA-4 blockade in lung cancer. CTLA-4 blockade with ipilimumab, together with focal radiation, was given to patients with chemo-refractory metastatic non-small-cell lung cancer. Findings and limits, study-wide: Radiotherapy was combined with ipilimumab, and tumor-derived TCR clones then expanded in blood.

The genes are TRBV19 and TRBJ2-2; 7 positions match TRBD1. The sequence derives from a human donor with non-small cell lung cancer who had a partial response to radiotherapy plus ipilimumab. This specimen was peripheral blood, taken from a patient treated with radiotherapy plus ipilimumab. CDR3 DNA sequence: TGTGCCAGTAGTATCGTCTGGGGAAACGGCAGGGGGACCGGGGAGCTGTTTTTT. It codes for CASSIVWGNGRGTGELFF.